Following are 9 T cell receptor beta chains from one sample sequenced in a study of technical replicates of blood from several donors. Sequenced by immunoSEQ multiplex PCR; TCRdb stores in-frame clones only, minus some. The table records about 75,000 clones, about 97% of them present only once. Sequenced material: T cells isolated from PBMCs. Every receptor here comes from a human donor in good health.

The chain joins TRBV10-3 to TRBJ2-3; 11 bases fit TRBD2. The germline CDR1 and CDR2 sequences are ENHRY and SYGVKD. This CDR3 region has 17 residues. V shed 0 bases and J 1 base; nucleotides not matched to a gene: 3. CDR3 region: CAISESTSGVRTDTQYF. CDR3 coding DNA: TGTGCCATCAGTGAGTCGACTAGCGGGGTCCGCACAGATACGCAGTATTTT.

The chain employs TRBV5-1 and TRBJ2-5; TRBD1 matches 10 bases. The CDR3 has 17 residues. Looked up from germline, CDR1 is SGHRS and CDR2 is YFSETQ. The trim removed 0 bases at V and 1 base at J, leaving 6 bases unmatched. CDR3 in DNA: TGCGCCAGCAGCTTGGGGGACAGGGGATGGGCCCAAGAGACCCAGTACTTC. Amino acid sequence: CASSLGDRGWAQETQYF.

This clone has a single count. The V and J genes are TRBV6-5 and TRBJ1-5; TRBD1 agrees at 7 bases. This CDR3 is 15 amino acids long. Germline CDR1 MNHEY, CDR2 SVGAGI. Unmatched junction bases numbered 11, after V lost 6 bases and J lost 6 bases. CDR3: CASRDKEGAGQPQHF. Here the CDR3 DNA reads TGTGCCAGCAGGGATAAGGAGGGGGCGGGTCAGCCCCAGCATTTT.

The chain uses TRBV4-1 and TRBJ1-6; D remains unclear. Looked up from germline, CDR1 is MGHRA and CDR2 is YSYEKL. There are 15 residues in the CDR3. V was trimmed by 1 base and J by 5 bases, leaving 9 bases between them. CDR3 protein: CASSQASRDNSPLHF. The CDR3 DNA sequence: TGCGCCAGCAGCCAAGCCTCCCGAGATAATTCACCCCTCCACTTT.

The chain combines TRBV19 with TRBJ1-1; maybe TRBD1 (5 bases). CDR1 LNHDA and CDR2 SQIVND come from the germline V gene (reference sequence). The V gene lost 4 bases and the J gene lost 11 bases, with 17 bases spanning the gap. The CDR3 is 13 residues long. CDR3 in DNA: TGTGCCAGTAGTAGATCCCAGGGTCTACGGGCTTTCTTT. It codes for CASSRSQGLRAFF.

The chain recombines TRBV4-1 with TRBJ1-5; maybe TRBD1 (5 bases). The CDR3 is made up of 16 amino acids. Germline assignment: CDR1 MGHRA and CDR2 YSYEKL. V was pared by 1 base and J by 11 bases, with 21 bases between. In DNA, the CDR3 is TGCGCCAGCAGCCAAGCTCAGCTCCTATCCCCGGGGGCCCAGCATTTT. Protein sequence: CASSQAQLLSPGAQHF.

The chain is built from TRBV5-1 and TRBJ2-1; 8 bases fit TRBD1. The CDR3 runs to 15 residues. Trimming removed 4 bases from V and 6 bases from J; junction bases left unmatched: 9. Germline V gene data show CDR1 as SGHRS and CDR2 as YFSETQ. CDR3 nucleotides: TGCGCCAGCAGCGTGACAGGGGCCCCTAGCAATGAGCAGTTCTTC. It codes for CASSVTGAPSNEQFF.

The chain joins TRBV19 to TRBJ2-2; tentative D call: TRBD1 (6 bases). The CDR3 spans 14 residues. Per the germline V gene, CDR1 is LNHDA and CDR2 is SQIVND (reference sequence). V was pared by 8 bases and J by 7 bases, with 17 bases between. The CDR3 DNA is TGTGCCAGTGGTCGGCAGGGGCAGATCGGGGAGCTGTTTTTT. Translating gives CASGRQGQIGELFF.

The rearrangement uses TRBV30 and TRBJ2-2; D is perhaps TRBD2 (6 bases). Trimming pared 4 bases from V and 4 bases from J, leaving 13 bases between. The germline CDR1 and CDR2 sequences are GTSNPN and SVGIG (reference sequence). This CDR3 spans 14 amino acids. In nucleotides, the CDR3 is TGTGCCTGGATCGTTGCGGGGCTCACCGGGGAGCTGTTTTTT. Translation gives CAWIVAGLTGELFF.